These T cell receptor beta chains were read from a single sample in a study of blood T cell repertoires in COVID-19. TCRdb's copy holds only in-frame clones and misses some; the assay was immunoSEQ multiplex PCR. This sample carries fewer than 250,000 clones, approximately 90% of them seen once, and the ten largest clones take less than 3.5%. The material sequenced was peripheral blood. The receptors derive from a man aged 25 to 45 with COVID-19, enrolled during active disease. Both conserved end residues are part of each CDR3. Each record gives: clone size, D gene, V gene, J gene, CDR3 DNA, CDR3 protein. The D gene is left open where the match is weak. Expanded clones get a size class; other rows say once, few or many, or leave the size out.

abundance: .; d_gene: TRBD2; v_gene: TRBV5-4; j_gene: TRBJ2-7; CDR3nt: TGTGCCAGCAGCTTGCCCGGGGCTAGCGGGCCCTACGAGCAGTACTTC; CDR3aa: CASSLPGASGPYEQYF
abundance: .; d_gene: TRBD1; v_gene: TRBV25-1; j_gene: TRBJ1-4; CDR3nt: TGTGCCATCAGTCAACAGGGGACTAATGAAAAACTGTTTTTT; CDR3aa: CAISQQGTNEKLFF
abundance: .; d_gene: .; v_gene: TRBV3-1/TRBV3-2; j_gene: TRBJ1-6; CDR3nt: TGTGCCAGCAGCCAAAGGGCTACAGGGCAAAATAATTCACCCCTCCACTTT; CDR3aa: CASSQRATGQNNSPLHF
abundance: once; d_gene: .; v_gene: TRBV11-2; j_gene: TRBJ2-1; CDR3nt: TGTGCCAGCAGCTTAGTTTCAGGGACAACCGCGGATGAGCAGTTCTTC; CDR3aa: CASSLVSGTTADEQFF
abundance: .; d_gene: .; v_gene: TRBV27; j_gene: TRBJ1-1; CDR3nt: TGTGCCAGCAGTTCGAAACGACAGCGGAACACTGAAGCTTTCTTT; CDR3aa: CASSSKRQRNTEAFF
abundance: .; d_gene: TRBD1; v_gene: TRBV3-1/TRBV3-2; j_gene: TRBJ1-5; CDR3nt: TGTGCCAGCAGCCAAGACGACAGGGGCGGGGGACAGCCCCAGCATTTT; CDR3aa: CASSQDDRGGGQPQHF
abundance: .; d_gene: .; v_gene: TRBV29-1; j_gene: TRBJ1-1; CDR3nt: TGCAGCGTTCTTCCAGCTTTCTTT; CDR3aa: CSVLPAFF
abundance: .; d_gene: TRBD1; v_gene: TRBV9; j_gene: TRBJ2-6; CDR3nt: TGTGCCAGCAGCGTAGTGGGGACAGGGTCTGGGGCCAACGTCCTGACTTTC; CDR3aa: CASSVVGTGSGANVLTF
abundance: .; d_gene: .; v_gene: TRBV27; j_gene: TRBJ1-3; CDR3nt: TGTGCCAGCAGCCTTACAGGGTCCTCTGGAAACACCATATATTTT; CDR3aa: CASSLTGSSGNTIYF
abundance: .; d_gene: TRBD2; v_gene: TRBV28; j_gene: TRBJ2-7; CDR3nt: TGTGCCAGCAGTCCTCCGGGACTAGCGGGAGTTTACGAGCAGTACTTC; CDR3aa: CASSPPGLAGVYEQYF
abundance: once; d_gene: .; v_gene: TRBV11-2; j_gene: TRBJ1-5; CDR3nt: TGTGCCAGCAGCTTAAGTTGGGGCCAGCCCCAGCATTTT; CDR3aa: CASSLSWGQPQHF
abundance: .; d_gene: .; v_gene: TRBV5-1; j_gene: TRBJ1-2; CDR3nt: TGCGCCAGCAGCTTGGGATCCGCGACACTGGCTGATAACTATGGCTACACCTTC; CDR3aa: CASSLGSATLADNYGYTF
abundance: .; d_gene: TRBD1; v_gene: TRBV7-2; j_gene: TRBJ2-2; CDR3nt: TGTGCCAGCAGCTTAGGAGGGCTTCAGGGGGTGATCGGGGAGCTGTTTTTT; CDR3aa: CASSLGGLQGVIGELFF
abundance: .; d_gene: TRBD2; v_gene: TRBV7-3; j_gene: TRBJ2-1; CDR3nt: TGTGCCAGCAGCCGAATTCCGGGACTAGCGGGATCCTACAATGAGCAGTTCTTC; CDR3aa: CASSRIPGLAGSYNEQFF
abundance: .; d_gene: .; v_gene: TRBV5-6; j_gene: TRBJ2-7; CDR3nt: TGTGCCAGCAGCATTAGGTACAGGGAGCAGTACTTC; CDR3aa: CASSIRYREQYF
abundance: .; d_gene: .; v_gene: TRBV5-1; j_gene: TRBJ2-7; CDR3nt: TGCGCCAGCAGCCCGGGACTTACGATCTCCTACGAGCAGTACTTC; CDR3aa: CASSPGLTISYEQYF
abundance: .; d_gene: .; v_gene: TRBV29-1; j_gene: TRBJ1-2; CDR3nt: TGCAGCGTTGATCGAACACAGGGCTTTAACTATGGCTACACCTTC; CDR3aa: CSVDRTQGFNYGYTF
abundance: once; d_gene: .; v_gene: TRBV5-1; j_gene: TRBJ2-3; CDR3nt: TGCGCCAGCAGCTTGTCCGGGACTGATACGCAGTATTTT; CDR3aa: CASSLSGTDTQYF